This T cell receptor (beta chain) is drawn from a study of blood T cell repertoires in COVID-19 (dated by TCRdb to the early 2020s). Context from the whole study: The collaborator samples originated in the United States, Italy and Spain and spanned the acute and convalescent phases of COVID-19. The prospective study material was composed of cDNA or gDNA derived from T cells, B-cell-depleted T cells, or PBMCs. Deeply sampled blood TCRbeta repertoires from subjects exposed to, actively infected with, or recovered from COVID-19 were included in the dataset. The repertoires were released in a freely available public database meant as a resource for research on the immune response to SARS-CoV-2. Samples came from the ongoing ImmuneRACE study (first 160 participants) plus 1,254 subjects from 6 global collaborators. Sample metadata almost always included a de-identified subject ID, COVID-19 status, age in years and sex. Where available, HLA class I and class II types were obtained from metadata supplied by the sample provider rather than from assay-based typing. General conclusions and limits of the study: How much clinical and demographic metadata was included differed by source and by participant, and the metadata was provided uncurated.

The collaborating institutions used their own protocols to collect whole blood in K2EDTA tubes. Collaborator samples were shipped for TCRbeta analysis as frozen whole blood, isolated PBMCs, or DNA extracted from either sample type. The immunoSEQ Assay, a bias-controlled multiplex PCR, was used to amplify TCRbeta CDR3 regions from genomic DNA. Concerning the study's data processing: Nucleated cell counts per sample were estimated from amplification of reference gene primers within the assay. Sequence reads were collapsed and filtered to measure the absolute abundance of every unique TCRbeta CDR3 rearrangement. For each sample, productive Simpson clonality was calculated by taking the square root of Simpson's diversity index across productive rearrangements. The table comes from immuneACCESS by way of TCRdb, which keeps in-frame sequences with V and J called. Part of the clones is missing from these tables; in studies checked, under half for an unresolved V gene and the rest for unknown reasons. The DNA was the basis for D and trimming; V, J and clone size are from that table. The sample data list 300,000 or so clones, and roughly 88% of these were observed just once. The ten largest clones represent 1.5% to 2% of the sample.

On this clone itself: Which antigen it targets is not known. No per-base quality is available; no much larger clone lies one base away.

Including the terminal cysteine and phenylalanine, the CDR3 comprises 14 residues. Only the CDR3 DNA is retained, 42 bases long and in frame from the first base. For CDR1 and CDR2, the germline V gene lists LGHNT and FRNRAP. Sequenced input: peripheral blood. The chain uses TRBV12-5 and TRBJ2-2, and TRBD1 matches 7 of the central bases. The clonotype comes from a woman between 50 and 59 years old with acute or convalescent COVID-19. CDR3 protein: CGSRQGENTGELFF. The sequence in DNA is TGTGGGAGTCGGCAGGGGGAGAACACCGGGGAGCTGTTTTTT.